The clone carrying this T cell receptor beta chain was detected many times. As yet, its antigen is unknown. This sample stems from a study of CD8 T cells in ankylosing spondylitis. Findings of the study overall: Before this, some motif variants had been reported in reactive arthritis synovial fluid and blood. Made up of about eight highly homologous variants, a TCR beta motif appeared characteristic of ankylosing spondylitis blood.

5'-RACE, quantitative and with molecular barcodes, yielded the TCR beta libraries. In TCRdb, the 5' RACE reads were re-called with MiXCR into one record per CDR3 protein. Of hundreds of thousands of distinct CDR3 sequences in the sample, approximately 26% are singletons; the top ten hold 0.89%. CDR3 length equals 15 residues. V lost 4 bases and J lost 1; bases outside the gene matches: 6. Per the germline V gene, CDR1 is MNHNS and CDR2 is SASEGT. This rearrangement joins TRBV6-1 to TRBJ2-5, with TRBD2 identical over 7 bases. Sequencing was done on a sample of blood, either unsorted or a sorted T cell fraction (not recorded which). This receptor was obtained from a male donor with ankylosing spondylitis. CDR3 sequence reads: CASSGQRGSQETQYF. DNA for the CDR3: TGTGCCAGCAGTGGTCAGCGGGGATCCCAAGAGACCCAGTACTTC.